The 21 T cell receptor beta chains below were found in one sample sequenced in a study of T cells in Graves' hyperthyroidism and ophthalmopathy (dated by TCRdb to the late 2010s). The library was made by multiplex PCR. Instrument used: Illumina HiSeq 2000. The TCR beta CDR3 regions were amplified from RNA transcripts. The TCR CDR3 was subjected to a first round of RT-PCR using the HTBI primer set and the Qiagen OneStep RT-PCR kit. Through fastp at Q25 and MiXCR, TCRdb rebuilt clones from the public reads, retaining in-frame beta chains. Entries are consolidated by CDR3 protein sequence, retaining the most common genes and DNA. The sample table lists roughly 360,000 distinct CDR3 sequences, about 13% of them with a count of one. In total, the top ten clones hold about 20% of the sample. The sample comprised blood. The source of these receptors is a man in his thirties or forties with Graves' hyperthyroidism that later progressed to Graves' ophthalmopathy.

This clonotype was recorded many times. The gene calls are TRBV30 and TRBJ2-3; tentative D call: TRBD1 (5 bases). From germline, CDR1 is GTSNPN and CDR2 SVGIG (reference sequence). The CDR3 is 13 residues long. The germline V and J ends were trimmed by 4 bases and 0 bases, with 8 bases remaining between them. DNA of the CDR3: TGTGCCTGGACAGGGTCCAGCACAGATACGCAGTATTTT. Protein product: CAWTGSSTDTQYF.

This clonotype has ten or more counts. The chain is built from TRBV5-1 and TRBJ2-7; TRBD1 matches at 12 bases. This CDR3 is built from 14 residues. The germline V gene encodes CDR1 SGHRS and CDR2 YFSETQ. The junction had 3 bases not matched to a gene; V was cut back by 3 bases and J by 5 bases. In DNA, the CDR3 is TGCGCCAGCAGCTCCGGGACAGGGGGCGACGAGCAGTACTTC. Protein product: CASSSGTGGDEQYF.

At least ten counts were recorded for this clonotype. The chain combines TRBV7-2 with TRBJ1-1; no reliable D call. Looked up from germline, CDR1 is SGHTA and CDR2 is FQGNSA. V lost 1 base to trimming and J lost 7 bases, with 10 bases between them. This CDR3 comprises 13 residues. The CDR3 DNA follows: TGTGCCAGCAGCTTAGGTGGTTACCTTGAAGCTTTCTTT. The encoded protein is CASSLGGYLEAFF.

The V and J genes are TRBV15 and TRBJ1-5; D gene uncertain. The germline V gene has CDR1 LNHNV and CDR2 YYDKDF (reference sequence). Trimming took 0 bases from V and 1 from J, leaving 7 bases between them. This CDR3 comprises 15 residues. The CDR3 sequence is CATSREGISNQPQHF. DNA of the CDR3: TGTGCCACCAGCAGAGAAGGGATAAGCAATCAGCCCCAGCATTTT. The variable domain in full, with the rest retrieved from reference TRBV15 and TRBJ1-5, is DAMVIQNPRYQVTQFGKPVTLSCSQTLNHNVMYWYQQKSSQAPKLLFHYYDKDFNNEADTPDNFQSRRPNTSFCFLDIRSPGLGDTAMYLCATSREGISNQPQHFGDGTRLSIL.

About this clonotype: This clone may be a read error of a much larger clone one base away. The rearrangement joins TRBV27 to TRBJ1-5, with D possibly being TRBD1 (5 bases). The CDR3 consists of 14 residues. Germline assignment: CDR1 MNHEY and CDR2 SMNVEV (reference sequence). CDR3 amino acids: CASSVIQGNRPQHF. DNA for the CDR3: TGTGCCAGCAGTGTCATTCAGGGAAATCGGCCCCAGCATTTT.

The J gene is TRBJ1-5, the V gene TRBV15, with 7 bases fitting TRBD1. The V gene's germline CDR1 is LNHNV and CDR2 YYDKDF (reference sequence). The CDR3 consists of 17 residues. The V gene end was trimmed by 5 bases and the J gene end by 0 bases; junction bases not matched to a gene: 10. The CDR3 DNA reads as TGTGCCACCAGCTTAACCGGGACAGATAATAGCAATCAGCCCCAGCATTTT. This gives the protein CATSLTGTDNSNQPQHF.

This clonotype was counted ten times or more. The chain employs TRBV3-1 and TRBJ2-5, with 8 bases identical to TRBD2. CDR1 LGHDT and CDR2 YNNKEL come from the germline V gene (reference sequence). The CDR3 is 16 amino acids. V dropped 4 bases and J dropped 2; count of bases not matched to a gene: 9. CDR3 protein: CASSPWRSGAQETQYF. Here the CDR3 DNA reads TGTGCCAGCAGCCCCTGGCGTAGCGGGGCACAAGAGACCCAGTACTTC.

This clonotype was detected ten times or more. The rearrangement joins TRBV3-1 to TRBJ1-2; D uncertain. This CDR3 is 15 amino acids long. V was cut by 4 bases and J by 6 bases, with 18 bases left in between. Germline CDR1 is LGHDT and CDR2 is YNNKEL (reference sequence). The CDR3 bases are TGTGCCAGCAGCCGTGACGCGGGAGGCTCACATGGCTACACCTTC. Translating gives CASSRDAGGSHGYTF.

The chain links TRBV3-1 to TRBJ2-1; 9 nucleotides align to TRBD1. Trimming removed 4 bases from V and 5 bases from J; junction bases left unmatched: 6. The length of the CDR3 is 15 residues. The germline V gene encodes CDR1 LGHDT and CDR2 YNNKEL (reference sequence). CDR3 DNA: TGTGCCAGCAGCCCCTGGGACAGGGTGAACAATGAGCAGTTCTTC. Amino acids: CASSPWDRVNNEQFF.

Regarding this clonotype: Just one base apart from a much larger clone, this may be a read error. The gene calls are TRBV12-3 or TRBV12-4 and TRBJ2-1; tentative D call: TRBD1 (5 bases). V shed 4 bases and J shed 2 bases, with 12 bases lying between them. The CDR3 extends over 15 amino acids. The CDR3, as DNA: TGTGCCAGCAGTTCGGCACAGGTAGCCTACAATGAGCAGTTCTTC. Amino acid sequence: CASSSAQVAYNEQFF.

This clonotype was seen a few times. The J gene is TRBJ1-1, the V gene TRBV5-4; the D gene is possibly TRBD1 (5 bases). Trimming took 4 bases from V and 1 from J, leaving 14 bases between them. Germline V gives CDR1 SGHNT, CDR2 YYREEE (reference sequence). This CDR3 spans 15 amino acids. CDR3 in amino acids: CASSPGLKGNTEAFF. The CDR3 bases are TGTGCCAGCAGCCCGGGACTCAAAGGGAACACTGAAGCTTTCTTT.

The table lists this clonotype with many counts. This chain links TRBV6-2 or TRBV6-3 with TRBJ2-1; 11 nucleotides match TRBD2. Germline CDR1 MNHEY, CDR2 SVGEGT. The CDR3 has 17 residues. With 2 bases clipped from V and 5 bases from J, the junction kept 8 bases outside the gene matches. The CDR3 region has the DNA TGTGCCAGCAGTTACCCCCGACTAGCGGGGAAACACAATGAGCAGTTCTTC. It specifies CASSYPRLAGKHNEQFF.

This clonotype came up many times. The chain employs TRBV7-8 and TRBJ2-5, with TRBD1 matching over 9 bases. Germline lookup yields CDR1 SGHVS and CDR2 FQNEAQ. V gave up 11 bases and J gave up 4 bases; unmatched junction bases: 11. The CDR3 length is 14 residues. The CDR3 bases are TGTGCCGACGGGGACAGGGACGGTGCAGAGACCCAGTACTTC. Its protein is CADGDRDGAETQYF.

The chain has TRBV14 and TRBJ1-2; D is perhaps TRBD1 (5 bases). Germline V gives CDR1 SGHDN, CDR2 FVKESK. Trimming pared 1 base from V and 7 bases from J, leaving 13 bases between. The CDR3 covers 14 residues. DNA of the CDR3: TGTGCCAGCAGCCAAGTGGGGGGTTCTCCTGGCTACACCTTC. Encoded protein: CASSQVGGSPGYTF. The full variable domain, in which reference TRBV14 and TRBJ1-2 provide the parts outside the CDR3, is EAGVTQFPSHSVIEKGQTVTLRCDPISGHDNLYWYRRVMGKEIKFLLHFVKESKQDESGMPNNRFLAERTGGTYSTLKVQPAELEDSGVYFCASSQVGGSPGYTFGSGTRLTVV.

About this clonotype itself: Since a much larger clone is just one base distant, this may be a read error. The gene calls are TRBV7-9 and TRBJ2-2, with D perhaps being TRBD1 or TRBD2 (5 bases each). This CDR3 has 15 amino acids. Germline V gene data show CDR1 as SEHNR and CDR2 as FQNEAQ (reference sequence). The CDR3 region has the DNA TGTGCCAACAGCTTAGCCGGGACCAGGGCCGGGGAGCTGTTTTTT. Translating gives CANSLAGTRAGELFF.

This clonotype was seen more than once but under ten times. J is TRBJ2-1 and V is TRBV3-1; 8 bases fit TRBD2. The germline CDR1 and CDR2 sequences are LGHDT and YNNKEL (reference sequence). Germline trimming cut 2 bases from V and 10 bases from J; bases unmatched to any gene: 10. The CDR3 spans 15 residues. The CDR3 nucleotides read TGTGCCAGCAGCCAACTAGCGGGTTACACCGGGGAGCAGTTCTTC. This codes for CASSQLAGYTGEQFF.

CDR3 loop: CASSFTGLRAGELFF. The CDR3 DNA sequence: TGTGCCAGCAGCTTCACAGGGCTGCGGGCCGGGGAGCTGTTTTTT. The chain recombines TRBV7-9 with TRBJ2-2; a possible D gene is TRBD1 (6 bases). The length of the CDR3 is 15 residues. Trimming pared 3 bases from V and 6 bases from J, leaving 14 bases between. Germline CDR1 and CDR2: SEHNR and FQNEAQ (reference sequence).

V gene TRBV19 combines with J gene TRBJ2-7; TRBD2 might be the D (6 bases). Germline lookup yields CDR1 LNHDA and CDR2 SQIVND (reference sequence). The CDR3 runs to 16 residues. Deletions cut 1 base from V and 0 bases from J, with 13 bases between. The CDR3 sequence: CASSIAGSGYSYEQYF. CDR3 in DNA: TGTGCCAGTAGTATAGCTGGTAGCGGTTACTCCTACGAGCAGTACTTC.

This chain connects TRBV5-6 to TRBJ1-2; perhaps TRBD1 as D (5 bases). Trimming shortened V by 3 bases and J by 13 bases, and 13 bases separated the two germline ends. The CDR3 length is 11 residues. CDR1 and CDR2 (germline): SGHDT, YYEEEE. CDR3 sequence (DNA): TGTGCCAGCAGCTACCGGGACCTTTTCACCTTC. The encoded protein is CASSYRDLFTF.

This clonotype was counted at least ten times. The J gene is TRBJ2-7, the V gene TRBV2, with 7 bases aligning to TRBD2. The CDR3 is 14 residues long. The V segment lost 4 bases and the J segment 3 bases; nucleotides outside the gene matches: 6. The germline CDR1 and CDR2 sequences are SNHLY and FYNNEI. For the CDR3, the DNA is TGTGCCAGCAGTGGAATAGGCGGGGGCTACGAGCAGTACTTC. Translating it yields CASSGIGGGYEQYF.

This clonotype was observed many times. The chain uses TRBV11-2 and TRBJ2-2; D is perhaps TRBD2 (6 bases). V was pared by 2 bases and J by 7 bases, with 8 bases between. The CDR3 is made up of 13 amino acids. Germline CDR1 reads SGHAT; CDR2 reads FQNNGV. The CDR3 DNA reads TGTGCCAGCAGCTTATTCGGGGGCGGGGAGCTGTTTTTT. Its protein product is CASSLFGGGELFF.